This entry describes one TCR beta chain. This specimen belongs to a study of CD8 T cells in Susac syndrome. cDNA came from about 0.5 to 1 ug RNA primed by random hexamers. immunoSEQ multiplex PCR amplified TCR beta CDR3 across 54 Vbeta, 13 Jbeta. TCRdb passed the immunoSEQ multiplex PCR reads through MiXCR, listing each CDR3 protein once. In the table there are about 180,000 distinct CDR3 sequences, roughly 94% of which are singletons. The CDR3 totals 18 residues. V lost 3 bases, J lost 7 bases, and 16 bases stayed unmatched. Germline V lookup: CDR1 MNHEY, CDR2 SMNVEV (reference sequence). Sequencing was carried out using CD4+ T cells from PBMCs. The gene calls are TRBV27 and TRBJ2-3, with 10 bases identical to TRBD1. The source of this sequence is a human donor with Susac syndrome. CDR3 DNA: TGTGCCAGCAGTTTTTACGGTAGAGGGACAGGGGATTCTAATACGCAGTATTTT. This gives the protein CASSFYGRGTGDSNTQYF.